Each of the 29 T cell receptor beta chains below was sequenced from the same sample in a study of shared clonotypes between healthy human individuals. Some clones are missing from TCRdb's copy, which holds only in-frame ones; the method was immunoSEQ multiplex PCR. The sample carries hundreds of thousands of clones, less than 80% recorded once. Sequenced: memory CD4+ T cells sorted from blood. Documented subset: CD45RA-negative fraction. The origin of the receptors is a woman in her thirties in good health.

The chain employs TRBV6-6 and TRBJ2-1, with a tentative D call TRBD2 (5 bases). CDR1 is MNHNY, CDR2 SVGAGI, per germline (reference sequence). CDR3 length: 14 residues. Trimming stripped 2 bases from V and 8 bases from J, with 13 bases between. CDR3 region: CASSYGLAFDEQFF. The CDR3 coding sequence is TGTGCCAGCAGTTACGGTCTAGCTTTCGATGAGCAGTTCTTC.

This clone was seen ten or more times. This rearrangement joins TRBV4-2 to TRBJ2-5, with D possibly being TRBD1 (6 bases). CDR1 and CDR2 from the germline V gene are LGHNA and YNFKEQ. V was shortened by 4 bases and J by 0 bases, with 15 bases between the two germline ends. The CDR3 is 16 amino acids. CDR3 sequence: CASSRGQILYQETQYF. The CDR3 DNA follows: TGTGCCAGCAGCCGAGGACAGATATTGTACCAAGAGACCCAGTACTTC.

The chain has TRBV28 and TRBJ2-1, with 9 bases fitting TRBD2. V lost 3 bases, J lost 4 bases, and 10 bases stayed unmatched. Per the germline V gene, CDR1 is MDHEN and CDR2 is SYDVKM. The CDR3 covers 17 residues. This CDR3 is CASSFAVEAGGYNEQFF. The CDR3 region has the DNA TGTGCCAGCAGTTTCGCAGTAGAAGCGGGAGGTTACAATGAGCAGTTCTTC.

The CDR3, as DNA: TGCGCCAGCAGCCCAAACGACTTAAACTACGAGCAGTACTTC. It translates to CASSPNDLNYEQYF. The rearrangement joins TRBV5-1 to TRBJ2-7, with unresolved D. V lost 4 bases, J lost 3 bases, and 14 bases lay in between. The CDR3 runs 14 residues. CDR1 is SGHRS, CDR2 YFSETQ, per germline.

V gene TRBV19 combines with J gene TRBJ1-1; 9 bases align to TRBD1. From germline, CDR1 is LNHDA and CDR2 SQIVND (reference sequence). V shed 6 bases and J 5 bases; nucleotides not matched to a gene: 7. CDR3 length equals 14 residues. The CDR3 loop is CASRRQGGWTEAFF. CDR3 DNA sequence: TGTGCCAGTAGGAGACAGGGGGGTTGGACTGAAGCTTTCTTT.

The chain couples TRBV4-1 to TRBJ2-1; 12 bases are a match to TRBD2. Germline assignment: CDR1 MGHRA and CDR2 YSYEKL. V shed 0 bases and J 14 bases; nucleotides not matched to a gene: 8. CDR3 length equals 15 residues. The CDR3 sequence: CASSQDQASGRVKFF. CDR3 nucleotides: TGCGCCAGCAGCCAAGATCAGGCTAGCGGGAGGGTAAAGTTCTTC.

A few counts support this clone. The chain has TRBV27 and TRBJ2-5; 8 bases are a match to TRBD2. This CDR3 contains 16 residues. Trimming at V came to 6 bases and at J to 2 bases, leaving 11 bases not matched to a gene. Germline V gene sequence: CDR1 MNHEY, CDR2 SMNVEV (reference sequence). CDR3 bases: TGTGCCAGCAGCCCCGCAAATACGGGAGGGCAAGAGACCCAGTACTTC. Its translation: CASSPANTGGQETQYF.

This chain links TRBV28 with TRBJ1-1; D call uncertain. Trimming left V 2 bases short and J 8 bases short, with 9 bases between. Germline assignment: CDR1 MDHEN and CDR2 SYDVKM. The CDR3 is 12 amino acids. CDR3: CASSLGLAEAFF. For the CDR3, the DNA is TGTGCCAGCAGTTTAGGGTTGGCGGAAGCTTTCTTT.

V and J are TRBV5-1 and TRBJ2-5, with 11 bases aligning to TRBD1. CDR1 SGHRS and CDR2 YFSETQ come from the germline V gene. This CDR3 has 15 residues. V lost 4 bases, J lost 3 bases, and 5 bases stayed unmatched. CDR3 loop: CASSALGQGEETQYF. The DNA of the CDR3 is TGCGCCAGCAGCGCCTTGGGACAGGGGGAAGAGACCCAGTACTTC. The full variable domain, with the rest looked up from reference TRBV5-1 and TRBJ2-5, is KAGVTQTPRYLIKTRGQQVTLSCSPISGHRSVSWYQQTPGQGLQFLFEYFSETQRNKGNFPGRFSGRQFSNSRSEMNVSTLELGDSALYLCASSALGQGEETQYFGPGTRLLVL.

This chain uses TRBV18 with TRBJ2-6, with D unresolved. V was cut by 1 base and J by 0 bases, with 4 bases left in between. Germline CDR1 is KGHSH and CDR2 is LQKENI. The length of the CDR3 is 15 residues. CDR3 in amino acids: CASSPQNSGANVLTF. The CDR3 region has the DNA TGTGCCAGCTCACCACAGAACTCTGGGGCCAACGTCCTGACTTTC.

The CDR3 coding sequence is TGTGCCAGCAGCCCCGGGACAGGGGGCCGCTATGGCTACACCTTC. It specifies CASSPGTGGRYGYTF. V gene TRBV11-2 combines with J gene TRBJ1-2; 12 bases agree with TRBD1. This CDR3 is built from 15 residues. Germline CDR1 and CDR2: SGHAT and FQNNGV. V lost 5 bases and J lost 4; bases outside the gene matches: 5.

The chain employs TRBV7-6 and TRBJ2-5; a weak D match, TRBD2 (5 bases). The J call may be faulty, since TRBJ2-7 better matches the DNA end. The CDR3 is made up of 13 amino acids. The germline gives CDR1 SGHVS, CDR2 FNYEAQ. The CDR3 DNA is TGTGCCAGCAGCTTAGGGACTTTCTACGAGCAGTACTTC. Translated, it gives CASSLGTFYEQYF.

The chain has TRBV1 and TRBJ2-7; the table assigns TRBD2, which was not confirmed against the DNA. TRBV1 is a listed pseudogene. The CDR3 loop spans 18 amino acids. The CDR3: CTSSQDPASGRTFHEQYF. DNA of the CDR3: TGCACCAGCAGCCAAGATCCGGCTAGCGGGAGGACATTCCACGAGCAGTACTTC.

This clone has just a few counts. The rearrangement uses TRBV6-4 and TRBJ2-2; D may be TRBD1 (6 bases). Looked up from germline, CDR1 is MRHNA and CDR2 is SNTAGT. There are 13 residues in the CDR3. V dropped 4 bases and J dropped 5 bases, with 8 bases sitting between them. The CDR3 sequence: CASSGTETGELFF. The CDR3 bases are TGTGCCAGCAGTGGGACAGAGACCGGGGAGCTGTTTTTT.

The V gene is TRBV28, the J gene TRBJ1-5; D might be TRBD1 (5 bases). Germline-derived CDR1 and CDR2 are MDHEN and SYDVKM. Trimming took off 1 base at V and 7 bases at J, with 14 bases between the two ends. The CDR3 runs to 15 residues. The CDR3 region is CASSLSAGRGQPQHF. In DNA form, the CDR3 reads TGTGCCAGCAGTTTATCAGCAGGAAGGGGACAGCCCCAGCATTTT.

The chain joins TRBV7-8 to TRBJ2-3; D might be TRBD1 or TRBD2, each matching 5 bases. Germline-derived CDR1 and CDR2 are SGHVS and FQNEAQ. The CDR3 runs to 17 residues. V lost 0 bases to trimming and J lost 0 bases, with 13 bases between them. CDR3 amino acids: CASSLAPGTRSTDTQYF. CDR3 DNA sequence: TGTGCCAGCAGCTTAGCACCGGGGACCCGCAGCACAGATACGCAGTATTTT.

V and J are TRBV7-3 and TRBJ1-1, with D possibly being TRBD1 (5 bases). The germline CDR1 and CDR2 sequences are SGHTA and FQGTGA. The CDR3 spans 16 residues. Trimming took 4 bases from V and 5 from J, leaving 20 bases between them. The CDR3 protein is CASSWDGRAGRTEAFF. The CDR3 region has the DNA TGTGCCAGCAGCTGGGACGGCAGGGCCGGTCGAACTGAAGCTTTCTTT.

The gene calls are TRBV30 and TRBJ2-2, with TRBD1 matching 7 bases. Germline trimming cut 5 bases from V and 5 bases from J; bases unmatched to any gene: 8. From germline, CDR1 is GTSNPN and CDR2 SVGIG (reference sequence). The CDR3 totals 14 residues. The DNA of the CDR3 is TGTGCCTGGGGGCGACAGGGTGAGACCGGGGAGCTGTTTTTT. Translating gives CAWGRQGETGELFF.

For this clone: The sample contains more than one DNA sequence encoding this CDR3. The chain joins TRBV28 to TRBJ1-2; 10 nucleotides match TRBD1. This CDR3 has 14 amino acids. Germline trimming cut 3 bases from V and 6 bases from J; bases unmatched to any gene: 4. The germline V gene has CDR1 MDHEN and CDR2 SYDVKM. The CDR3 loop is CASSLGQGINGYTF. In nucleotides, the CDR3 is TGTGCCAGCAGTTTGGGACAGGGGATAAATGGCTACACCTTC.

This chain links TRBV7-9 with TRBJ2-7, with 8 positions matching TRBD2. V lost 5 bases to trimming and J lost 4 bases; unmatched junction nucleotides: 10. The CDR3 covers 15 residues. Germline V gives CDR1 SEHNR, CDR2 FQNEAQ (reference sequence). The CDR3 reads CASSQGAGVRYEQYF. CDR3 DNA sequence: TGTGCCAGCAGCCAAGGAGCGGGAGTACGGTACGAGCAGTACTTC.

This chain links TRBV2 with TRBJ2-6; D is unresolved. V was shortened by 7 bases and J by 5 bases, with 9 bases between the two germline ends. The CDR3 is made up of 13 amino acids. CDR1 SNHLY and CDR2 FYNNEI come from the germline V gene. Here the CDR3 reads CASKVSWANVLTF. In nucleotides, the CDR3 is TGTGCCAGCAAGGTGAGCTGGGCCAACGTCCTGACTTTC.

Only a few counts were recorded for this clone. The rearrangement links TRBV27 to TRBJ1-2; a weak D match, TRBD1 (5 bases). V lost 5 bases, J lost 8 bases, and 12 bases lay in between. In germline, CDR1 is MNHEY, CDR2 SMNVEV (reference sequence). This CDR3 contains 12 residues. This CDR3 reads CASSAQGGGYTF. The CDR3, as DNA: TGTGCCAGCAGTGCGCAGGGTGGAGGCTACACCTTC.

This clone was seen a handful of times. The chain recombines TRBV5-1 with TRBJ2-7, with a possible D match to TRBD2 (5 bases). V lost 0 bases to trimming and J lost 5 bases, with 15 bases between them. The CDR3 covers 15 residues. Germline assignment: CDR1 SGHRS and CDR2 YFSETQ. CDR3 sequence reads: CASSLAQEARHEQYF. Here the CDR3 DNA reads TGCGCCAGCAGCTTGGCCCAGGAGGCCCGGCACGAGCAGTACTTC.

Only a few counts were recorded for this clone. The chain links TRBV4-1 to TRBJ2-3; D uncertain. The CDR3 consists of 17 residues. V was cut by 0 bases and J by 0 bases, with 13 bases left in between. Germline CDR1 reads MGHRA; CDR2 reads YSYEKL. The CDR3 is CASSQEVYGTSTDTQYF. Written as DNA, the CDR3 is TGCGCCAGCAGCCAAGAGGTCTACGGAACTAGCACAGATACGCAGTATTTT.

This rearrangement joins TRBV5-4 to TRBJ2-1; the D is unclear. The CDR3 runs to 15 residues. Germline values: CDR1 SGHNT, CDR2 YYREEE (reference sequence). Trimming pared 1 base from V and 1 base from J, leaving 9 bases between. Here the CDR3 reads CASSLSPVSYNEQFF. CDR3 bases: TGTGCCAGCAGCTTGTCCCCAGTGTCCTACAATGAGCAGTTCTTC.

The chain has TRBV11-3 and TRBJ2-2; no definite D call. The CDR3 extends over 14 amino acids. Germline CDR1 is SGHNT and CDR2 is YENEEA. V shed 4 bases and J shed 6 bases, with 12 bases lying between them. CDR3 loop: CASSSRIGAGELFF. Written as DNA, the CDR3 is TGTGCCAGCAGCTCGAGGATTGGGGCCGGGGAGCTGTTTTTT.

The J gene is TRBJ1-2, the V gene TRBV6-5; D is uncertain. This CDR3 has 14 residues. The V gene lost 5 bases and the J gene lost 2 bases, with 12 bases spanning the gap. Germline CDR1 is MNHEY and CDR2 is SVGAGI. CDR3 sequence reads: CASSLGRENYGYTF. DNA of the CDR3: TGTGCCAGCAGTCTTGGCAGAGAAAACTATGGCTACACCTTC.

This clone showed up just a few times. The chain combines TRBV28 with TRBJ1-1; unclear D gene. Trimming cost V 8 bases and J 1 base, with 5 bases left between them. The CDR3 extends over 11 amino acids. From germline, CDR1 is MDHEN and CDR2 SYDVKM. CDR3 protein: CASGSNTEAFF. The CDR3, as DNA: TGTGCCAGCGGATCGAACACTGAAGCTTTCTTT.

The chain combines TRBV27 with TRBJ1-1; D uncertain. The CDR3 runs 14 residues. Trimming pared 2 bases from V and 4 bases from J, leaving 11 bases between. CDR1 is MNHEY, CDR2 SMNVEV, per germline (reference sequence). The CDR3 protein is CASSLVSLITEAFF. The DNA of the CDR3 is TGTGCCAGCAGTTTAGTGAGTCTTATCACTGAAGCTTTCTTT.